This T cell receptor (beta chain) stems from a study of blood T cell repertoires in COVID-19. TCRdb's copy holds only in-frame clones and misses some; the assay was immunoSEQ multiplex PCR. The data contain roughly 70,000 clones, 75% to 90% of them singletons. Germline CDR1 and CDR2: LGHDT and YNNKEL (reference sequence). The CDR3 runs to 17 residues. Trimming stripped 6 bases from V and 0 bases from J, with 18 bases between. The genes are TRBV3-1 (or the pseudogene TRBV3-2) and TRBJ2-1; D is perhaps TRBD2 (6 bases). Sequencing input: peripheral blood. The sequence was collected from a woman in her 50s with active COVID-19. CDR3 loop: CASRGGPGYSSYNEQFF. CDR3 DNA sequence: TGTGCCAGCAGAGGAGGGCCGGGGTACAGCTCCTACAATGAGCAGTTCTTC.